Following are 30 T cell receptor beta chains from one sample sequenced in a study of blood T cell repertoires in COVID-19. This table comes from immunoSEQ multiplex PCR, and its TCRdb copy is limited to in-frame clones, with some not included. Of 150,000 or so clones in the sample, 92% are singletons; the top ten hold about 4.8%. Sequenced material: peripheral blood. The receptor set was obtained from a young man with COVID-19, enrolled during active disease.

This clone was picked up a small number of times. This chain connects TRBV27 to TRBJ2-1; TRBD2 might be the D (5 bases). Germline CDR1 reads MNHEY; CDR2 reads SMNVEV (reference sequence). The CDR3 is 15 residues long. V lost 2 bases, J lost 0 bases, and 8 bases lay in between. CDR3 amino acids: CASSLDYPSYNEQFF. CDR3 nucleotides: TGTGCCAGCAGTTTAGACTACCCCTCCTACAATGAGCAGTTCTTC.

V usage is TRBV6-2 or TRBV6-3 and J usage is TRBJ2-1; a possible D gene is TRBD2 (7 bases). Germline V gives CDR1 MNHEY, CDR2 SVGEGT. The CDR3 contains 14 residues. V was cut by 5 bases and J by 9 bases, with 17 bases left in between. CDR3: CASSPLVGGAEQFF. The DNA of the CDR3 is TGTGCCAGCAGTCCCTTAGTAGGGGGGGCTGAGCAGTTCTTC.

The rearrangement uses TRBV7-9 and TRBJ1-2, with 8 bases identical to TRBD1. V lost 3 bases and J lost 6; bases outside the gene matches: 6. CDR1 is SEHNR and CDR2 is FQNEAQ in the germline V gene (reference sequence). The CDR3 length is 14 residues. The CDR3 spells CASSFPQGVDGYTF. The DNA for the CDR3 is TGTGCCAGCAGCTTCCCACAGGGGGTGGATGGCTACACCTTC.

V gene TRBV2 combines with J gene TRBJ2-7; TRBD1 matches 10 bases. The CDR3 spans 14 residues. The trim removed 3 bases at V and 5 bases at J, leaving 4 bases unmatched. Per the germline V gene, CDR1 is SNHLY and CDR2 is FYNNEI. For the CDR3, the DNA is TGTGCCAGCAGTGATGGGACAGGGGACAACGAGCAGTACTTC. This translates into CASSDGTGDNEQYF.

Written as DNA, the CDR3 is TGTGCCAGCAGCAGGACGACAGGGGGCTACGAGCAGTACTTC. Its protein product is CASSRTTGGYEQYF. V and J are TRBV2 and TRBJ2-7, with 9 nucleotides matching TRBD1. The CDR3 has 14 amino acids. With 6 bases clipped from V and 3 bases from J, the junction kept 6 bases outside the gene matches. The germline V gene has CDR1 SNHLY and CDR2 FYNNEI.

The rearrangement joins TRBV28 to TRBJ2-7; TRBD1 matches 7 bases. The CDR3 spans 13 residues. V lost 7 bases to trimming and J lost 4 bases; unmatched junction nucleotides: 7. Germline CDR1 and CDR2: MDHEN and SYDVKM. CDR3 in amino acids: CASKSGTDYEQYF. The CDR3 region has the DNA TGTGCCAGCAAGTCCGGGACAGATTACGAGCAGTACTTC.

The chain is built from TRBV6-5 and TRBJ1-1; TRBD1 matches at 8 bases. Germline V lookup: CDR1 MNHEY, CDR2 SVGAGI. V was pared by 6 bases and J by 9 bases, with 15 bases of the junction left unmatched. The CDR3 runs to 15 residues. CDR3 region: CASRAPAGGALKAFF. CDR3 coding DNA: TGTGCCAGCAGGGCCCCCGCAGGGGGCGCATTAAAAGCTTTCTTT.

This sequence joins TRBV27 and TRBJ1-4, with D possibly being TRBD1 (5 bases). CDR3 length: 15 amino acids. Trimming took off 1 base at V and 0 bases at J, with 6 bases between the two ends. Germline CDR1 MNHEY, CDR2 SMNVEV (reference sequence). The CDR3 DNA follows: TGTGCCAGCAGTTTATGGGGGGCAACTAATGAAAAACTGTTTTTT. As protein: CASSLWGATNEKLFF.

The genes are TRBV10-1 and TRBJ2-7; 12 bases match TRBD2. V gave up 0 bases and J gave up 6 bases; unmatched junction bases: 6. From germline, CDR1 is WNHNN and CDR2 SYGVQD (reference sequence). This CDR3 is 16 amino acids long. CDR3 bases: TGCGCCAGCAGTGAGTCAGCCCTAGCGGGGGGGGTCGAGCAGTACTTC. This gives the protein CASSESALAGGVEQYF.

The rearrangement links TRBV28 to TRBJ1-2; 7 bases match TRBD1. V lost 4 bases, J lost 8 bases, and 7 bases stayed unmatched. The CDR3 is 13 amino acids. CDR1 is MDHEN, CDR2 SYDVKM, per germline. CDR3 sequence reads: CASSYRGAWGYTF. CDR3 nucleotide sequence: TGTGCCAGCAGTTACAGGGGAGCATGGGGCTACACCTTC.

The chain has TRBV7-9 and TRBJ2-7, with a tentative D call TRBD2 (6 bases). Germline CDR1 SEHNR, CDR2 FQNEAQ (reference sequence). The CDR3 is 17 residues long. Trimming cost V 5 bases and J 1 base, with 21 bases left between them. CDR3 residues: CASSPTGGRGQSYEQYF. The CDR3 nucleotides read TGTGCCAGCAGCCCAACCGGGGGTAGAGGGCAATCCTACGAGCAGTACTTC.

V usage is TRBV30 and J usage is TRBJ2-7, with a possible D match to TRBD2 (6 bases). CDR3 length equals 12 residues. Trimming left V 1 base short and J 5 bases short, with 9 bases between. Germline V gene data show CDR1 as GTSNPN and CDR2 as SVGIG (reference sequence). CDR3 in DNA: TGTGCCTGGAGTGCTGGAGGGGACGAGCAGTACTTC. It is translated as CAWSAGGDEQYF. The entire variable domain, with the rest obtained from reference TRBV30 and TRBJ2-7, is as follows: SQTIHQWPATLVQPVGSPLSLECTVEGTSNPNLYWYRQAAGRGLQLLFYSVGIGQISSEVPQNLSASRPQDRQFILSSKKLLLSDSGFYLCAWSAGGDEQYFGPGTRLTVT.

V gene TRBV5-1 combines with J gene TRBJ1-6, with 7 nucleotides matching TRBD1. V lost 2 bases and J lost 5; bases outside the gene matches: 7. The CDR3 contains 16 residues. CDR1 and CDR2 from the germline V gene are SGHRS and YFSETQ. The DNA of the CDR3 is TGCGCCAGCAGCTTTTTACAGGGGAGTGATAATTCACCCCTCCACTTT. Translating gives CASSFLQGSDNSPLHF.

Here the CDR3 reads CASSYSFRDGYTF. The CDR3 coding sequence is TGTGCCAGCAGTTACTCTTTCCGAGATGGCTACACCTTC. The V and J genes are TRBV6-2 or TRBV6-3 and TRBJ1-2; D is uncertain. Trimming took off 0 bases at V and 6 bases at J, with 8 bases between the two ends. This CDR3 region has 13 residues. The germline gives CDR1 MNHEY, CDR2 SVGEGT.

The chain has TRBV7-9 and TRBJ2-7, with 7 bases identical to TRBD2. Looked up from germline, CDR1 is SEHNR and CDR2 is FQNEAQ (reference sequence). The CDR3 length is 13 residues. V lost 0 bases, J lost 4 bases, and 0 bases stayed unmatched. Written as DNA, the CDR3 is TGTGCCAGCAGCTTAGCGGGGGGGTACGAGCAGTACTTC. Translated, it gives CASSLAGGYEQYF.

The V and J genes are TRBV9 and TRBJ2-1; TRBD2 aligns across 10 bases. The CDR3 totals 16 residues. Losses at the gene ends were 0 bases for V and 9 bases for J; bases not matched to a gene: 9. Germline CDR1 is SGDLS and CDR2 is YYNGEE. Here the CDR3 reads CASSVDSASGSVEQFF. The CDR3 coding sequence is TGTGCCAGCAGCGTAGATTCGGCTAGCGGGAGTGTTGAGCAGTTCTTC.

Concerning this clone: Compared with germline, one end of the junction differs, possibly owing to a read error. This sequence joins TRBV28 and TRBJ1-5, with a weak D call TRBD1 (5 bases). Germline V CDR1 and CDR2: MDHEN, SYDVKM. The CDR3 is 13 residues long. CDR3 sequence: CTSSDSHHPPQHF. In DNA form, the CDR3 reads TGTACCAGCAGTGACAGCCATCATCCGCCCCAGCATTTT.

The J gene is TRBJ1-2, the V gene TRBV6-6, with D possibly TRBD1 on 5 matching bases. The CDR3 covers 14 residues. V dropped 5 bases and J dropped 1 base, with 11 bases sitting between them. Germline CDR1 reads MNHNY; CDR2 reads SVGAGI (reference sequence). The CDR3 DNA reads as TGTGCCAGCAGTCCTTCGACAGATAACTATGGCTACACCTTC. Protein sequence: CASSPSTDNYGYTF.

The chain couples TRBV19 to TRBJ2-5; the D gene is possibly TRBD1 (5 bases). V was shortened by 9 bases and J by 1 base, with 15 bases between the two germline ends. Germline CDR1 LNHDA, CDR2 SQIVND (reference sequence). This CDR3 contains 14 residues. Written as DNA, the CDR3 is TGTGCCAGCGGAACCCCAGGGATCCAAGAGACCCAGTACTTC. Encoded protein: CASGTPGIQETQYF.

The chain has TRBV10-3 and TRBJ2-7, with D unclear. CDR3 length equals 15 residues. CDR1 is ENHRY and CDR2 is SYGVKD in the germline V gene. V was pared by 0 bases and J by 2 bases, with 11 bases between. The CDR3 nucleotides read TGTGCCATCAGTGAGTCGGTAGTTGCTCCCTACGAGCAGTACTTC. Protein: CAISESVVAPYEQYF.

The count of this clone is one. The chain uses TRBV5-1 and TRBJ2-3, with 11 bases lining up with TRBD2. CDR1 and CDR2 (germline): SGHRS, YFSETQ. The CDR3 is 16 amino acids. After removal of 3 bases from V and 6 bases from J, the junction contained 9 bases not matched to a gene. CDR3 nucleotides: TGCGCCAGCAGCTATAGCGGGAGGGCCCGAATGGATACGCAGTATTTT. It yields the protein CASSYSGRARMDTQYF.

This sequence joins TRBV7-2 and TRBJ1-3; D is unresolved. V lost 1 base to trimming and J lost 4 bases, with 11 bases between them. CDR3 length equals 15 residues. Germline V gives CDR1 SGHTA, CDR2 FQGNSA. The CDR3 here is CASSLVLSGGNTIYF. CDR3 DNA sequence: TGTGCCAGCAGCTTAGTTCTCTCGGGGGGAAACACCATATATTTT.

The J gene is TRBJ1-1, the V gene TRBV7-2; 7 bases are a match to TRBD1. Trimming at V came to 5 bases and at J to 5 bases, leaving 11 bases not matched to a gene. Germline values: CDR1 SGHTA, CDR2 FQGNSA. The CDR3 runs to 15 residues. The CDR3 protein is CASSPRQGGGTEAFF. CDR3 nucleotides: TGTGCCAGCAGCCCCCGACAGGGTGGTGGAACTGAAGCTTTCTTT.

About this clone itself: At one of its ends the junction is not consistent with the germline gene, which may arise from a read error. The J gene is TRBJ2-1, the V gene TRBV7-3; 8 bases line up with TRBD2. The CDR3 runs 13 residues. Germline V gene sequence: CDR1 SGHTA, CDR2 FQGTGA. CDR3 nucleotide sequence: TGTGCCAGCAGCTTATCCGTCAGCGGGGGCGAAGTCTTC. It is translated as CASSLSVSGGEVF. The entire variable domain, with the rest obtained from reference TRBV7-3 and TRBJ2-1, is as follows: GAGVSQTPSNKVTEKGKYVELRCDPISGHTALYWYRQSLGQGPEFLIYFQGTGAADDSGLPNDRFFAVRPEGSVSTLKIQRTERGDSAVYLCASSLSVSGGEVFGPGTRLTVL.

In nucleotides, the CDR3 is TGTGCCAGCAGCCCGGGACAGGGGGTCAACGGGGAGCTGTTTTTT. Its translation: CASSPGQGVNGELFF. The V call is TRBV2, the J call TRBJ2-2; 11 bases are shared with TRBD1. The CDR3 has 15 residues. CDR1 is SNHLY, CDR2 FYNNEI, per germline. V shed 6 bases and J 7 bases; nucleotides not matched to a gene: 7.

The chain links TRBV7-3 to TRBJ2-6; 9 bases match TRBD1. Germline CDR1 is SGHTA and CDR2 is FQGTGA. The CDR3 extends over 18 amino acids. V was clipped by 5 bases and J by 4 bases; unmatched bases: 12. This CDR3 reads CASSPRDRVLSGANVLTF. As DNA, the CDR3 is TGTGCCAGCAGCCCCCGGGACAGGGTGCTCTCCGGGGCCAACGTCCTGACTTTC.

The chain joins TRBV6-2 or TRBV6-3 to TRBJ2-2; perhaps TRBD2 as D (5 bases). V was pared by 3 bases and J by 3 bases, with 8 bases between. CDR3 length: 14 residues. In germline, CDR1 is MNHEY, CDR2 SVGEGT. CDR3 nucleotides: TGTGCCAGCAGTTATGCGCGGGACACCGGGGAGCTGTTTTTT. Translation gives CASSYARDTGELFF.

This sequence joins TRBV30 and TRBJ1-1, with 7 bases that match TRBD1. The germline gives CDR1 GTSNPN, CDR2 SVGIG (reference sequence). The J segment lost 6 bases and the V segment lost 4 bases, leaving 11 bases of the junction unmatched. This CDR3 spans 14 amino acids. CDR3 bases: TGTGCCTGGAATAAGGAGGGGGCGGAGGCTGAAGCTTTCTTT. Translating gives CAWNKEGAEAEAFF.

The chain is built from TRBV11-2 and TRBJ1-2; D is unclear. Germline values: CDR1 SGHAT, CDR2 FQNNGV. The ends were cut back, 5 bases at V and 1 base at J, with 11 bases in the middle. The CDR3 length is 14 residues. The CDR3 loop is CASSPGLLNYGYTF. DNA of the CDR3: TGTGCCAGCAGCCCCGGACTTCTTAACTATGGCTACACCTTC.

Only one count was recorded for this clone. The V and J genes are TRBV28 and TRBJ2-3; 8 bases agree with TRBD2. CDR1 and CDR2 (germline): MDHEN, SYDVKM. V gave up 8 bases and J gave up 1 base; unmatched junction bases: 11. CDR3 length: 16 amino acids. The CDR3 nucleotides are TGTGCCAGCTGGGTTGGTAGCGGGGAAGGCACAGATACGCAGTATTTT. This codes for CASWVGSGEGTDTQYF.